This section outlines one T cell receptor beta chain sequence together with its context. The CDR3 is made up of 13 amino acids. Germline V CDR1 and CDR2: MNHNS, SASEGT. V was clipped by 8 bases and J by 2 bases; unmatched bases: 4. This sample is drawn from a study of T cell changes during pregnancy in multiple sclerosis. The repertoire was sequenced with immunoSEQ multiplex PCR; TCRdb's copy has only in-frame clones and lacks some. The sample has 70,000 to 95,000 clones, around nine tenths seen once; the top ten hold more than 0.45%. The chain combines TRBV6-1 with TRBJ2-7; 9 nucleotides match TRBD1. The specimen was CD4+ T cells from peripheral blood mononuclear cells, collected in the second trimester of pregnancy. The TCR originated in a female donor with multiple sclerosis, enrolled in a pregnancy study. The CDR3 loop is CASGTGTTYEQYF. CDR3 nucleotide sequence: TGTGCCAGCGGGACAGGGACTACCTACGAGCAGTACTTC.